The T cell receptor (beta chain) under discussion was sequenced for a study of T cells in Graves' hyperthyroidism and ophthalmopathy. Looked up from germline, CDR1 is DFQATT and CDR2 is SNEGSKA (reference sequence). V dropped 1 base and J dropped 4; count of bases not matched to a gene: 6. This CDR3 has 15 residues. The TCR beta CDR3 regions underwent amplification using RNA transcripts as the source. Initially, a first-round RT-PCR of the TCR CDR3 employed the HTBI primer set. TCRdb reprocessed the multiplex PCR reads with MiXCR, giving one entry per CDR3 protein. The table has approximately 400,000 distinct CDR3 sequences, 15% to 18% seen once. This clonotype was seen a few times.

The gene calls are TRBV20-1 and TRBJ2-3; 9 nucleotides match TRBD2. The sequence was obtained from a woman aged 18-29 years with Graves' hyperthyroidism. The material sequenced was blood. CDR3: CSARASSGNADTQYF. The CDR3 DNA sequence: TGCAGTGCTAGAGCGTCTAGCGGGAACGCAGATACGCAGTATTTT.